The 13 T cell receptor beta chains presented below share a single source sample, sequenced in a study of blood T cell repertoires in COVID-19. This table comes from immunoSEQ multiplex PCR, and its TCRdb copy is limited to in-frame clones, with some not included. This table has 300,000 to 450,000 clones, roughly 86% appearing once. Material for sequencing was PBMCs or T cells enriched from blood (not recorded which). The receptors derive from a woman in her twenties or thirties who had been exposed to COVID-19.

V usage is TRBV18 and J usage is TRBJ1-5; weak D call: TRBD1 (5 bases). Germline V gene lookup returns CDR1 KGHSH and CDR2 LQKENI. V was pared by 2 bases and J by 7 bases, with 9 bases between. The CDR3 covers 13 residues. The CDR3 nucleotides read TGTGCCAGCTCACCAGGGGCTAGACAGCCCCAGCATTTT. Its protein is CASSPGARQPQHF.

V gene TRBV27 combines with J gene TRBJ1-1; 7 bases align to TRBD1. Germline trimming cut 5 bases from V and 3 bases from J; bases unmatched to any gene: 9. This CDR3 is built from 15 residues. Germline V gene sequence: CDR1 MNHEY, CDR2 SMNVEV (reference sequence). CDR3 region: CASSPYRGWDTEAFF. The CDR3 DNA reads TGTGCCAGCAGTCCTTACAGGGGTTGGGACACTGAAGCTTTCTTT.

V and J are TRBV11-2 and TRBJ2-7, with D possibly matching TRBD2 (6 bases). V was pared by 3 bases and J by 7 bases, with 22 bases between. The CDR3 consists of 16 residues. Germline V lookup: CDR1 SGHAT, CDR2 FQNNGV. The CDR3 loop is CASSLVNSGPLGEQYF. The DNA of the CDR3 is TGTGCCAGCAGCTTGGTAAACAGCGGGCCCCTTGGTGAGCAGTACTTC.

The rearrangement joins TRBV10-3 to TRBJ2-7; 13 positions agree with TRBD2. The CDR3 runs 16 residues. In germline, CDR1 is ENHRY, CDR2 SYGVKD. Trimming took 5 bases from V and 7 from J; bases not matched to a gene: 11. CDR3: CAISPLGLAGDGEQYF. The CDR3 coding sequence is TGTGCCATCAGTCCTCTCGGACTAGCGGGAGACGGTGAGCAGTACTTC.

The chain has TRBV10-3 and TRBJ2-7, with TRBD2 identical over 11 bases. Germline assignment: CDR1 ENHRY and CDR2 SYGVKD. Trimming took 5 bases from V and 4 from J; bases not matched to a gene: 7. CDR3 length: 15 amino acids. CDR3 in DNA: TGTGCCATCAGTTCCTCAACTAGCGGGAGTTACGAGCAGTACTTC. Translated, it gives CAISSSTSGSYEQYF.

This rearrangement joins TRBV28 to TRBJ1-1; a weak D match, TRBD1 (5 bases). This CDR3 contains 15 residues. Germline values: CDR1 MDHEN, CDR2 SYDVKM. Trimming pared 5 bases from V and 8 bases from J, leaving 21 bases between. In nucleotides, the CDR3 is TGTGCCAGCAGTCCCCGGGTACGACAGCTCACGGAAGCTTTCTTT. Encoded protein: CASSPRVRQLTEAFF.

This chain joins TRBV28 and TRBJ2-1; D is possibly TRBD1 (5 bases). Germline V lookup: CDR1 MDHEN, CDR2 SYDVKM. The CDR3 contains 15 residues. Trimming removed 2 bases at V and 7 bases at J, with 15 bases between. In DNA, the CDR3 is TGTGCCAGCAGTTTACTGTGGGGCAGCACTAATGAGCAGTTCTTC. It specifies CASSLLWGSTNEQFF.

This clone was detected only once. The genes are TRBV27 and TRBJ1-3; unclear D gene. There are 16 residues in the CDR3. Trimming pared 6 bases from V and 0 bases from J, leaving 15 bases between. Germline assignment: CDR1 MNHEY and CDR2 SMNVEV (reference sequence). CDR3 DNA sequence: TGTGCCAGCAGACCCAGTCCGGCGGTCTCTGGAAACACCATATATTTT. This sequence encodes CASRPSPAVSGNTIYF.

The V and J genes are TRBV28 and TRBJ1-5; D is possibly TRBD1 (6 bases). Per the germline V gene, CDR1 is MDHEN and CDR2 is SYDVKM. The V end was cut by 5 bases, the J end by 4 bases, with 18 bases between. The CDR3 covers 16 residues. The CDR3 protein is CASSHEQGFGNQPQHF. Here the CDR3 DNA reads TGTGCCAGCAGTCACGAACAGGGATTCGGGAATCAGCCCCAGCATTTT.

CDR3 sequence reads: CASSFGAGVDRGTEAFF. CDR3 bases: TGTGCCAGCAGCTTTGGGGCAGGGGTGGATCGTGGCACTGAAGCTTTCTTT. The chain combines TRBV7-8 with TRBJ1-1, with a tentative D call TRBD1 (6 bases). CDR1 SGHVS and CDR2 FQNEAQ come from the germline V gene. V lost 3 bases, J lost 4 bases, and 21 bases lay in between. The CDR3 is 17 amino acids.

The chain employs TRBV5-1 and TRBJ2-1, with 8 bases lining up with TRBD2. Trimming removed 4 bases from V and 0 bases from J; junction bases left unmatched: 15. The CDR3 extends over 19 amino acids. Germline V gene sequence: CDR1 SGHRS, CDR2 YFSETQ. CDR3 amino acids: CASSHTIRLAQSSYNEQFF. In DNA, the CDR3 is TGCGCCAGCAGCCATACTATAAGACTAGCGCAGAGCTCCTACAATGAGCAGTTCTTC.

The V gene is TRBV5-1, the J gene TRBJ2-3; D gene ambiguous. Trimming took 0 bases from V and 0 from J, leaving 8 bases between them. The CDR3 loop spans 15 amino acids. Germline CDR1 SGHRS, CDR2 YFSETQ. CDR3 nucleotides: TGCGCCAGCAGCTTGGCTACAGACAGCACAGATACGCAGTATTTT. This gives the protein CASSLATDSTDTQYF.

The sample holds a few counts of this clone. In DNA form, the CDR3 reads TGTGCCAGCAGCCAAGAAGGGCAGGGTACGCCCCAGCATTTT. Protein: CASSQEGQGTPQHF. The genes are TRBV3-1 (or the pseudogene TRBV3-2) and TRBJ1-5; possibly TRBD1 for D (5 bases). Germline V lookup: CDR1 LGHDT, CDR2 YNNKEL (reference sequence). V was cut by 0 bases and J by 9 bases, with 12 bases left in between. This CDR3 has 14 amino acids.